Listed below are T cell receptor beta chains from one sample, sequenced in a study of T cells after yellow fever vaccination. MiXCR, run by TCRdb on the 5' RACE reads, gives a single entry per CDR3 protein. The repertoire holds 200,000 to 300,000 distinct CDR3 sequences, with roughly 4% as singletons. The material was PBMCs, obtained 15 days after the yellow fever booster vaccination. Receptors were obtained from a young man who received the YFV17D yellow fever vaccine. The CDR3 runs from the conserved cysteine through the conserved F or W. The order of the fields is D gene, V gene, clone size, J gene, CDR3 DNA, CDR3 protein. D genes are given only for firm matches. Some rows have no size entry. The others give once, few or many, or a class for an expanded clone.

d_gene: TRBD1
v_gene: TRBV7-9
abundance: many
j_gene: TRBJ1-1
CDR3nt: TGTGCCAGCAGCCCCGCGGACAGGGTGAACACTGAAGCTTTCTTT
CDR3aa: CASSPADRVNTEAFF

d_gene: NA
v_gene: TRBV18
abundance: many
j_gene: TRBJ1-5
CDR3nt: TGTGCCAGCTCACCTGTAGTGACAGGAAATCAGCCCCAGCATTTT
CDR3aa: CASSPVVTGNQPQHF

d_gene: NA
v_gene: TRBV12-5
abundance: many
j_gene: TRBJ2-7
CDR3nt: TGTGCTAGTGGTTTGCCTTCGTCCTGGACCTACGAGCAGTACTTC
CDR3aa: CASGLPSSWTYEQYF

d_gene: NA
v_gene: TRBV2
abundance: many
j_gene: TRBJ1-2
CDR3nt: TGTGCCAGCAGTGAGAATGGTTATGGCTACACCTTC
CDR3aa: CASSENGYGYTF

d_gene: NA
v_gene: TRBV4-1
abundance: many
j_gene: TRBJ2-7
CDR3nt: TGCGCCAGCAGCCAAGTGCGGGGCACCAACTACGAGCAGTACTTC
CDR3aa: CASSQVRGTNYEQYF

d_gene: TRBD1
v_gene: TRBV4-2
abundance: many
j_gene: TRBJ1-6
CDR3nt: TGTGCCAGCAGCCACCCGACAGGGGGCTATAATTCACCCCTCCACTTT
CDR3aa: CASSHPTGGYNSPLHF

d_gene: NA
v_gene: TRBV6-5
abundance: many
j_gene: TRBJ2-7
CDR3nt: TGTGCCAGCAGTTCCGGACGGGGGAACTACGAGCAGTACTTC
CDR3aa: CASSSGRGNYEQYF

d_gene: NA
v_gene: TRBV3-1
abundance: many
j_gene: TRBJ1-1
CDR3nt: TGTGCCAGCAGCCAAGTCGGCACTGAAGCTTTCTTT
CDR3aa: CASSQVGTEAFF

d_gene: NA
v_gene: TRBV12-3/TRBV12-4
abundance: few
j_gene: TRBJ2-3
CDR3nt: TGTGCCAGCAGTTCCCTCGGGCATATAGATACGCAGTATTTT
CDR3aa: CASSSLGHIDTQYF

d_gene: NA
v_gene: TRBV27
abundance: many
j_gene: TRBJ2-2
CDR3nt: TGTGCCAGCCACTTGGGGGCTAGCGGAAACACCGGGGAGCTGTTTTTT
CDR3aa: CASHLGASGNTGELFF

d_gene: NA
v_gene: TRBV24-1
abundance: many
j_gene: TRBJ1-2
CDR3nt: TGTGCCACCAGGGACGACACATCTAAGGGCTATGGCTACACCTTC
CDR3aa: CATRDDTSKGYGYTF

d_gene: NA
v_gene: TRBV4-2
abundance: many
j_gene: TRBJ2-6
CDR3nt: TGTGCCAGCAGCCCGATCTTGGCTGGGGCCAACGTCCTGACTTTC
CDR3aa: CASSPILAGANVLTF

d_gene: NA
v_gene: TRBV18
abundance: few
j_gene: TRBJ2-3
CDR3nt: TGTGCCAGCTCCCCCGTTGAATTCCGCACAGCAGATACGCAGTATTTT
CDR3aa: CASSPVEFRTADTQYF

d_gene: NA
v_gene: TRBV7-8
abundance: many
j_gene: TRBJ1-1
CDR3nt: TGTGCCAGCAGCTCTTGGGCACAGGGCCATTCTAACACTGAAGCTTTCTTT
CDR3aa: CASSSWAQGHSNTEAFF

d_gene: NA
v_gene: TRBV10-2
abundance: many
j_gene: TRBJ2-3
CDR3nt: TGCGCCAGCAGTGCCAGGGTAATTAGCACAGATACGCAGTATTTT
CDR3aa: CASSARVISTDTQYF

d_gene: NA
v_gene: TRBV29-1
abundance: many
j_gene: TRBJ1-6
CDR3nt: TGCAGCGTTGCGGATAGGCCCCGTTCACCCCTCCACTTT
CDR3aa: CSVADRPRSPLHF

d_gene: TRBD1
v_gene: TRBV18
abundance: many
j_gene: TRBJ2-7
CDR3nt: TGTGCCAGCTCACCAAGAAACCCGGGACAGGGGTCTTACGAGCAGTACTTC
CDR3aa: CASSPRNPGQGSYEQYF

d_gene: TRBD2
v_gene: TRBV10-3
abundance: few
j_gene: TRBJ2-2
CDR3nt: TGTGCCATCTTACCCGGACTAGCGGGGGACTCCGGGGAGCTGTTTTTT
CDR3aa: CAILPGLAGDSGELFF

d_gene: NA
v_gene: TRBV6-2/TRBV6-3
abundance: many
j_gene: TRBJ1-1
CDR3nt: TGTGCCAGCAGAGCGAGGATAAGAGACGTGAACACTGAAGCTTTCTTT
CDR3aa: CASRARIRDVNTEAFF

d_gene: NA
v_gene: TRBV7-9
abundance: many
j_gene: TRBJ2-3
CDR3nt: TGTGCCAGCAGCCCAAGATACCCAAGCACAGATACGCAGTATTTT
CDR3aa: CASSPRYPSTDTQYF

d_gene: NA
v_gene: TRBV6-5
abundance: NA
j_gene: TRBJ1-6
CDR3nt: TGTGCCAGCAGTTACGGTGGAGTGAATTCACCCCTCCACTTT
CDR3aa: CASSYGGVNSPLHF

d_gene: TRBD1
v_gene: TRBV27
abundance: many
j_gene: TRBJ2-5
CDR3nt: TGTGCCAGCAGTCCACGGACAGGGCTCGAGGAGACCCAGTACTTC
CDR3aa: CASSPRTGLEETQYF

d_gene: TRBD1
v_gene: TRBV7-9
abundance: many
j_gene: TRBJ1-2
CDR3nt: TGTGCCAGCATGACAGGGCCCATGGGCTACACCTTC
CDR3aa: CASMTGPMGYTF

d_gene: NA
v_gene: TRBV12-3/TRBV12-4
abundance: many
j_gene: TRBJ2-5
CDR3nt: TGTGCCAGCAGATTAGGGCAGGGGGAGACCCAGTACTTC
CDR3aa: CASRLGQGETQYF

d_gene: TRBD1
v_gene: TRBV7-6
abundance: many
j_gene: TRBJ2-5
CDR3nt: TGTGCCAGCAGCCACCGCGGACAGGGGCGGGAGACCCAGTACTTC
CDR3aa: CASSHRGQGRETQYF

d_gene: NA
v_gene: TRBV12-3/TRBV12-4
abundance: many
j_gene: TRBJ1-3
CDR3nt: TGTGCCAGCAGTGGGGACATCTCTGGAAACACCATATATTTT
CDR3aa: CASSGDISGNTIYF

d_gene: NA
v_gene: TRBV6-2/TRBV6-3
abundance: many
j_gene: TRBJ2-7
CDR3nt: TGTGCCAGCAGTTACCCGGGGATCGATCAGTACTTC
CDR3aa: CASSYPGIDQYF

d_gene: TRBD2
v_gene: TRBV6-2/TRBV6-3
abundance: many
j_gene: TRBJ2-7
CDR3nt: TGTGCCAGCAGTTCAATCGAAGTAGCGGGGGGATTGGACGAGCAGTACTTC
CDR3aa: CASSSIEVAGGLDEQYF

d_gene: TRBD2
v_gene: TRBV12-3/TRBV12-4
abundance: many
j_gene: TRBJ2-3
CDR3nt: TGTGCCAGCACCGAATCCAGCAGGCGGGGGGGAACATATACGCAGTATTTT
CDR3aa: CASTESSRRGGTYTQYF

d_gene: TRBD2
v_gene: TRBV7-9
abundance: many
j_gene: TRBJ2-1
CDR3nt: TGTGCCAGCAACCCGGGACTAGCGGGGCCGAGCTCCTACAATGAGCAGTTCTTC
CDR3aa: CASNPGLAGPSSYNEQFF

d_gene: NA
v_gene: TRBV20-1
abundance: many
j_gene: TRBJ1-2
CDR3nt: TGCAGTGCTAGGGGTCACCCCACTAACTATGGCTACACCTTC
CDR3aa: CSARGHPTNYGYTF

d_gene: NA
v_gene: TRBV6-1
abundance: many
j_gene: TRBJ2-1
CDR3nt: TGTGCCAGCAGTATGAGGGGGGGCCTCGGTGAGCAGTTCTTC
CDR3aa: CASSMRGGLGEQFF

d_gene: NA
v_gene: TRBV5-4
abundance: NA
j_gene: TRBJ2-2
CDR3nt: TGTGCCAGCAGCTTGGAAGGGGCGGGCGCCGGGGAGCTGTTTTTT
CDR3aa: CASSLEGAGAGELFF

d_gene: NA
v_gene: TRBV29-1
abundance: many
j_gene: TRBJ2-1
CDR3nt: TGCAGCGTTGCTCAGGGATTCTACAATGAGCAGTTCTTC
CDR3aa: CSVAQGFYNEQFF

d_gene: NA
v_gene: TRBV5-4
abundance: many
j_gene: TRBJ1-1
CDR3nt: TGTGCCAGCAGCTTGGATTGGGGGGATAAGGACACTGAAGCTTTCTTT
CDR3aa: CASSLDWGDKDTEAFF

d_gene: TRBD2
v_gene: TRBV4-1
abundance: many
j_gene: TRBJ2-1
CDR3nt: TGCGCCAGCAGCCAAGATCTTGGGGCTAGCGGGAGCCTCTACAATGAGCAGTTCTTC
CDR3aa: CASSQDLGASGSLYNEQFF

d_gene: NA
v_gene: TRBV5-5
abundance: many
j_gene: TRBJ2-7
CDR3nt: TGTGCCAGCAGCCTCACCTCCTACGAGCAGTACTTC
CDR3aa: CASSLTSYEQYF

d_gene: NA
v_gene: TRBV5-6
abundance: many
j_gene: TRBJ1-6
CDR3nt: TGTGCCAGCAGCTTGGAGTCTGGTAGCTTTTCACCCCTCCACTTT
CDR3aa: CASSLESGSFSPLHF

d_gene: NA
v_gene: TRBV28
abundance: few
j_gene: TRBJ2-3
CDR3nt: TGTGCCAGCAAGGGGATAGGGAACCACGCACCAGATACGCAGTATTTT
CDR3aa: CASKGIGNHAPDTQYF

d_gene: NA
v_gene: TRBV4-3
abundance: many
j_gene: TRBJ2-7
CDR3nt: TGCGCCAGCAGCCAAGAAGTGGCCTACGAGCAGTACTTC
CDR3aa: CASSQEVAYEQYF

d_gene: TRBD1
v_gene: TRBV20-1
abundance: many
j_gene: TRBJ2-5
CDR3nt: TGCAGTGCTAGCCGAGGACAGGGGGCGGAGACCCAGTACTTC
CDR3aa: CSASRGQGAETQYF

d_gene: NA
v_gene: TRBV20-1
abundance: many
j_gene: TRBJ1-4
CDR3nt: TGCAGTGCTAGTGACGGACAGACCGGGCACGAAAAACTGTTTTTT
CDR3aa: CSASDGQTGHEKLFF

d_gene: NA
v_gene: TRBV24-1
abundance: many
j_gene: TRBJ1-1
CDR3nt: TGTGCCACCAGTGATGGGAATGAAGCTTTCTTT
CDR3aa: CATSDGNEAFF

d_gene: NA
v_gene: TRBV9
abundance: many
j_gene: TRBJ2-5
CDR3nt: TGTGCCAGCAGTTTGGGGGAGAGCCAAGAGACCCAGTACTTC
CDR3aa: CASSLGESQETQYF

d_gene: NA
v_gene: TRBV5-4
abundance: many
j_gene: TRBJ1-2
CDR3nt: TGTGCCAGCAGCCGGGGGGTAACGGAGGGTTGGAATGGCTACACCTTC
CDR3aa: CASSRGVTEGWNGYTF

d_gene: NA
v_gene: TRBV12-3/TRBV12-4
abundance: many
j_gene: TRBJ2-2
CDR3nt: TGTGCCAGCAGTTTTGAAGGGGGGTCGGTGTTTTTT
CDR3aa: CASSFEGGSVFF

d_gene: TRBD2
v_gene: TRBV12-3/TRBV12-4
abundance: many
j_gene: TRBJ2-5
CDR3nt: TGTGCCAGCACGGGGGGGCCCCGAAAAGAGACCCAGTACTTC
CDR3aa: CASTGGPRKETQYF

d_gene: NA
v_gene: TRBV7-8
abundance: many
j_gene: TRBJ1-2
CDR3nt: TGTGCCAGCAGCCACCTACGTCAACGGGGTGGCTACACCTTC
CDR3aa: CASSHLRQRGGYTF

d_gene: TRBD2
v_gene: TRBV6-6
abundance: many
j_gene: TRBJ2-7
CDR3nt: TGTGCCAGCAGCTTTAGCGGGGGAGGCTACGAGCAGTACTTC
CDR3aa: CASSFSGGGYEQYF

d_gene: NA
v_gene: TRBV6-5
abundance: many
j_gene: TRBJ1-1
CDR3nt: TGTGCCAGCAGTGCGTTGGACAGGAACACTGAAGCTTTCTTT
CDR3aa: CASSALDRNTEAFF

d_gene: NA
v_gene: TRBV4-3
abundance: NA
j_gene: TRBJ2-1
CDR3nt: TGCGCCAGCAGCCAAGTGTATACGGTACCGTCCTACAATGAGCAGTTCTTC
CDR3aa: CASSQVYTVPSYNEQFF

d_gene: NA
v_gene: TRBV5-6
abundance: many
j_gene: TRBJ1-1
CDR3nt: TGTGCCAGCAGCCCGGACCCGGACGTGAGAACTGAAGCTTTCTTT
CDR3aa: CASSPDPDVRTEAFF

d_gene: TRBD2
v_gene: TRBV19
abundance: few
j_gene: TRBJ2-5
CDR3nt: TGTGCCAGTAGCGGGCCAGCGGGGGAGCTCCAAGAGACCCAGTACTTC
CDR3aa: CASSGPAGELQETQYF

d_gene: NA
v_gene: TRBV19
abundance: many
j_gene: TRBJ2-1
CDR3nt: TGTGCCAGTAATCCAACAAGTAGGAGGGGGGGAAACAATGAGCAGTTCTTC
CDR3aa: CASNPTSRRGGNNEQFF

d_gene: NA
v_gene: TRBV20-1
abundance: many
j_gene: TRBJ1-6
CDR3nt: TGCAGTGCCAGCGACAGGAGCTCCTATAATTCACCCCTCCACTTT
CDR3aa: CSASDRSSYNSPLHF

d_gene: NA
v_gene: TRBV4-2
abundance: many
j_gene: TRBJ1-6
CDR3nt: TGTGCCAGCAGCCAAGGGCTGGGGGGGCTAAATTCACCCCTCCACTTT
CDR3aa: CASSQGLGGLNSPLHF

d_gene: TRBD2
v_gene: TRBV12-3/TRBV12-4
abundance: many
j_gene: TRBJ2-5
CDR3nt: TGTGCCAGCAGTCTCAGGACCAGCGGGGAGGAGACCCAGTACTTC
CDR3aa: CASSLRTSGEETQYF

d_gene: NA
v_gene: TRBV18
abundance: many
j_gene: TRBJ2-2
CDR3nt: TGTGCCAGCTCACGTAGCGGTGCGAACACCGGGGAGCTGTTTTTT
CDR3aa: CASSRSGANTGELFF

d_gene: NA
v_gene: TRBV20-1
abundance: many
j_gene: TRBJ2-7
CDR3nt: TGCAGTGCTAGATTACAACCCTACGAGCAGTACTTC
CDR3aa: CSARLQPYEQYF

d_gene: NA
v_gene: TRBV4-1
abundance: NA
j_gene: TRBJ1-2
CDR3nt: TGCGCCAGCAGCCAAGAAACGGGGTTTGGAGGCTACACCTTC
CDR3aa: CASSQETGFGGYTF